Listed below are T cell receptor beta chains from one sample, sequenced in a study of cytomegalovirus exposure and HLA in healthy donors. Clones were sequenced by immunoSEQ multiplex PCR, and TCRdb holds only the in-frame ones, with some missing. The sample gives under 150,000 clones, around 86% of which show up once; 8.7% is in the top ten. The material sequenced was PBMCs. The source of these receptors is a man younger than 30 in good health and CMV-seropositive. Each CDR3 is given with its conserved first and last residue. The D gene is left open where the match is weak. Rows may omit the clone size; those that give it use once, few, many or a size class.

d_gene	v_gene	j_gene	abundance	CDR3aa	CDR3nt
NA	TRBV5-1	TRBJ1-4	NA	CASSSESRGNEKLFF	TGCGCCAGCAGCAGCGAGTCCAGAGGTAATGAAAAACTGTTTTTT
NA	TRBV6-5	TRBJ1-2	NA	CASSYSRGYYGYTF	TGTGCCAGCAGTTACTCGAGGGGGTACTATGGCTACACCTTC
TRBD2	TRBV2	TRBJ2-7	NA	CASRTSGETLDEQYF	TGTGCCAGCAGGACTAGCGGAGAAACTCTGGACGAGCAGTACTTC
NA	TRBV7-2	TRBJ2-5	few	CASSVMAAETQYF	TGTGCCAGCAGCGTCATGGCGGCAGAGACCCAGTACTTC
NA	TRBV6-1	TRBJ1-2	NA	CASTEGGLSNGYTF	TGTGCCAGCACCGAGGGGGGGTTATCTAACGGCTACACCTTC
NA	TRBV5-1	TRBJ1-5	NA	CASSLHYSNQPQHF	TGCGCCAGCAGCCTTCACTATAGCAATCAGCCCCAGCATTTT
TRBD2	TRBV2	TRBJ2-1	NA	CASSSSGGADEQFF	TGTGCCAGCAGTTCTAGCGGGGGGGCCGATGAGCAGTTCTTC
NA	TRBV2	TRBJ1-2	many	CASRDHGDGYTF	TGTGCCAGCCGAGACCACGGGGATGGCTACACCTTC
NA	TRBV27	TRBJ1-3	NA	CASRRDSLPGNTIYF	TGTGCCAGCAGGCGGGACTCCTTGCCTGGAAACACCATATATTTT
NA	TRBV6-5	TRBJ2-6	NA	CASSQGSSGANVLTF	TGTGCCAGCAGCCAGGGATCCTCTGGGGCCAACGTCCTGACTTTC
NA	TRBV15	TRBJ2-1	NA	CATSGDYLNEQFF	TGTGCCACCAGCGGCGACTATCTCAATGAGCAGTTCTTC
NA	TRBV7-9	TRBJ2-1	NA	CASSFEAQEQFF	TGTGCCAGCAGCTTCGAAGCACAGGAGCAGTTCTTC
NA	TRBV6-1	TRBJ1-4	NA	CASSEATWETNEKLFF	TGTGCCAGCAGTGAAGCGACCTGGGAGACTAATGAAAAACTGTTTTTT
NA	TRBV4-2	TRBJ2-1	NA	CASSQRGLSEGVNEQFF	TGTGCCAGCAGCCAAAGGGGTTTAAGTGAGGGGGTGAATGAGCAGTTCTTC
NA	TRBV10-3	TRBJ1-1	NA	CAIMTEANTEAFF	TGTGCCATCATGACAGAAGCAAACACTGAAGCTTTCTTT
NA	TRBV5-6	TRBJ1-4	NA	CASSSPGTPSATNEKLFF	TGTGCCAGCAGCTCCCCCGGGACACCTTCAGCAACTAATGAAAAACTGTTTTTT
TRBD1	TRBV19	TRBJ1-4	NA	CASSLLDRAQNEKLFF	TGTGCCAGTAGTCTACTCGACAGGGCCCAAAATGAAAAACTGTTTTTT
NA	TRBV19	TRBJ1-1	many	CASSFDRIDTEAFF	TGTGCCAGTAGTTTCGACAGGATAGACACTGAAGCTTTCTTT
TRBD1	TRBV2	TRBJ2-2	NA	CASSRTGATTGELFF	TGTGCCAGCAGTCGGACAGGGGCGACCACCGGGGAGCTGTTTTTT
TRBD1	TRBV15	TRBJ2-5	once	CATSRDQTGLETQYF	TGTGCCACCAGCAGAGATCAGACAGGGCTGGAGACCCAGTACTTC
TRBD1	TRBV2	TRBJ2-7	NA	CASSARGQGASYEQYF	TGTGCCAGCAGTGCTAGGGGACAGGGGGCCTCCTACGAGCAGTACTTC
TRBD1	TRBV5-6	TRBJ1-1	NA	CASSLRLRGRTEAFF	TGTGCCAGCAGCTTGCGGTTAAGGGGGCGAACTGAAGCTTTCTTT
TRBD1	TRBV4-1	TRBJ1-1	NA	CASSQEGSGGAFF	TGCGCCAGCAGCCAAGAGGGTTCAGGGGGAGCTTTCTTT
TRBD2	TRBV7-3	TRBJ2-1	few	CASSLRSGRADEQFF	TGTGCCAGCAGCCTCAGGAGCGGGAGGGCGGATGAGCAGTTCTTC
NA	TRBV7-3	TRBJ2-1	NA	CASSFSGGGYNEQFF	TGTGCCAGCAGCTTTAGCGGTGGGGGGTACAATGAGCAGTTCTTC
NA	TRBV5-1	TRBJ2-7	NA	CASSLALGGYEQYF	TGCGCCAGCAGCTTGGCACTAGGGGGCTACGAGCAGTACTTC
TRBD1	TRBV6-1	TRBJ2-1	NA	CASGRGSFREQFF	TGTGCCAGTGGCAGGGGGTCTTTTCGTGAGCAGTTCTTC
TRBD2	TRBV6-5	TRBJ2-3	NA	CASSPPGGDTQYF	TGTGCCAGCAGCCCACCGGGGGGGGATACGCAGTATTTT
TRBD1	TRBV25-1	TRBJ1-1	NA	CASSDTDRGAFF	TGTGCCAGCAGTGACACCGACAGGGGCGCTTTCTTT
TRBD2	TRBV15	TRBJ2-2	NA	CATSRDIGLGLAGELFF	TGTGCCACCAGCAGAGATATAGGACTAGGATTGGCCGGGGAGCTGTTTTTT